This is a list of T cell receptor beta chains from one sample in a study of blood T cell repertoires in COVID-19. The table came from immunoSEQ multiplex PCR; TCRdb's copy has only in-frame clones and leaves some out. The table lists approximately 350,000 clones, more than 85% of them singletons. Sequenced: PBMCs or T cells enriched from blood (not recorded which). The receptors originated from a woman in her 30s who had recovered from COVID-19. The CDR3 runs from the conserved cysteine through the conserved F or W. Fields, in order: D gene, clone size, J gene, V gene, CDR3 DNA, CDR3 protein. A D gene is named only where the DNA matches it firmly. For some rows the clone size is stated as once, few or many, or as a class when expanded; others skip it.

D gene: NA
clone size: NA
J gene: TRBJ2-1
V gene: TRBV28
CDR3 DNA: TGTGCCAGCAGTCCTATTGCGACAGGTCCCTACAATGAGCAGTTCTTC
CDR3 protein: CASSPIATGPYNEQFF

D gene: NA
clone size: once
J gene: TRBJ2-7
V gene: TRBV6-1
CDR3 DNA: TGTGCCAGCAGTGAAGCGCCCGGGGGATCCGCCGAGCAGTACTTC
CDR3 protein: CASSEAPGGSAEQYF

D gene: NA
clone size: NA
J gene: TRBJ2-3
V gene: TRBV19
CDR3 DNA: TGTGCCAGTAGTAATACGCGGACAGATACGCAGTATTTT
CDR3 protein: CASSNTRTDTQYF

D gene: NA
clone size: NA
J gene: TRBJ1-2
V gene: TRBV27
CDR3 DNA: TGTGCCAGCAGTTTATACTTGGGGCACCATGGCTACACCTTC
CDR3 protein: CASSLYLGHHGYTF

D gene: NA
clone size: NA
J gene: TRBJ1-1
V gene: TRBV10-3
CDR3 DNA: TGTGCCACCGCGACAGGAGGCCTTTTACTGAACACTGAAGCTTTCTTT
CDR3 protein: CATATGGLLLNTEAFF

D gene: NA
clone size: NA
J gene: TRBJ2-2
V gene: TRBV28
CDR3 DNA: TGTGCCAGCCAGGGCACGAACACCGGGGAGCTGTTTTTT
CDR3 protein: CASQGTNTGELFF

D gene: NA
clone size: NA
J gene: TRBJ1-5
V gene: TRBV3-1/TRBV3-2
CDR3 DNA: TGTGCCAGCAGCCAAGATCGGGCAGGGCCCAGGCCCCAGCATTTT
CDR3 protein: CASSQDRAGPRPQHF

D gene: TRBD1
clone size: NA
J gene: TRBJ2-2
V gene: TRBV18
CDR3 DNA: TGTGCCAGCGGTCGCGGGACAGGAAACACCGGGGAGCTGTTTTTT
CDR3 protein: CASGRGTGNTGELFF

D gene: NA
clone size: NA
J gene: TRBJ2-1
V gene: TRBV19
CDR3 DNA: TGTGCCAGTAGTAAGAGGCCCGGGTTGGCCAATGAGCAGTTCTTC
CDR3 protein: CASSKRPGLANEQFF

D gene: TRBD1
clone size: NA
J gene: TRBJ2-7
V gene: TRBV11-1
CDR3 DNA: TGTGCCAGCAGCTTCTCCCGACAGGGCTACGAGCAGTACTTC
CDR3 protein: CASSFSRQGYEQYF

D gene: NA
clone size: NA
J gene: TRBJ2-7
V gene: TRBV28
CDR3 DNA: TGTGCCAGCAGTTTATATGGGAGGAACCCCTACGAGCAGTACTTC
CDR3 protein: CASSLYGRNPYEQYF

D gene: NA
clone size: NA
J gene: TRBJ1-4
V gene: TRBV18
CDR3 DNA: TGTGCCAGCTCCCGGACAGAGCTGGAAAAACTGTTTTTT
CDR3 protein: CASSRTELEKLFF

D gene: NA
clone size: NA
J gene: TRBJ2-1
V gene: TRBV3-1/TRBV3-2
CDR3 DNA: TGTGCCAGCAGCCAACAGGGTCATGAGCAGTTCTTC
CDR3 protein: CASSQQGHEQFF

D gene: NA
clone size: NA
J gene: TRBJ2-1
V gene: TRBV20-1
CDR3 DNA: TGCAGTGCTAGTTTCGGGGATCTGCAGTTCTTC
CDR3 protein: CSASFGDLQFF

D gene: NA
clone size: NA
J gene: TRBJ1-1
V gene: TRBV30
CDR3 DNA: TGTGCCTGGAAGGGGGGGTCCGGGGCTTTCTTT
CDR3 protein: CAWKGGSGAFF

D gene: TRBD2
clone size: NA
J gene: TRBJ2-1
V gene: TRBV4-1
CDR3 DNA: TGCGCCAGCAGCCAACCCTCTAGCGGGGTCTACAATGAGCAGTTCTTC
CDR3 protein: CASSQPSSGVYNEQFF

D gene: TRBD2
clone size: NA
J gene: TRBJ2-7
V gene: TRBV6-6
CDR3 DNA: TGTGCCAGCAGCCAGGCCGGGACTAGCGGGAACTACGAGCAGTACTTC
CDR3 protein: CASSQAGTSGNYEQYF

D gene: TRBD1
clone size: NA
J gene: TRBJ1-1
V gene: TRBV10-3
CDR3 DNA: TGTGCCATCAGTGCACCGGGACAGGGGTACACTGAAGCTTTCTTT
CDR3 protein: CAISAPGQGYTEAFF

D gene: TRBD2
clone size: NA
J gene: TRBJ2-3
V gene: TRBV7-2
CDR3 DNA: TGTGCCAGCAGCTTAGCCGGGACTAGTACCGCAGATACGCAGTATTTT
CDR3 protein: CASSLAGTSTADTQYF

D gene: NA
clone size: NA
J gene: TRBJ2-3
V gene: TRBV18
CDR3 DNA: TGTGCCAGCTCAATCTACCCCGCCACAGATACGCAGTATTTT
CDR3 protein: CASSIYPATDTQYF

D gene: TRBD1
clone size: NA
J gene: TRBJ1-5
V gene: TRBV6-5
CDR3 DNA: TGTGCCAGCAGTTGGGACAGGGGGTTCAATCAGCCCCAGCATTTT
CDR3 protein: CASSWDRGFNQPQHF

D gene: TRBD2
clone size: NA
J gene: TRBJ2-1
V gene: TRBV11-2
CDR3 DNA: TGTGCCAGCAGCTTTGGACTAGAGTACAATGAGCAGTTCTTC
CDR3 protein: CASSFGLEYNEQFF

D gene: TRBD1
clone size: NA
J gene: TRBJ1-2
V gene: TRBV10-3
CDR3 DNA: TGTGCCATCAGGGGGACAGGACCTAACTATGGCTACACCTTC
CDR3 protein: CAIRGTGPNYGYTF

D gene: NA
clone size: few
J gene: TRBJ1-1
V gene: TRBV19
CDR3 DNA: TGTGCCAGTAGTTTCAGGGAAATGAACACTGAAGCTTTCTTT
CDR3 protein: CASSFREMNTEAFF

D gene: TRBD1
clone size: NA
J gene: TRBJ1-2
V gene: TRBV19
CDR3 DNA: TGTGCCAGTAGTACCCTCGGACAGGACCTCTATGGCTACACCTTC
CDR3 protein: CASSTLGQDLYGYTF

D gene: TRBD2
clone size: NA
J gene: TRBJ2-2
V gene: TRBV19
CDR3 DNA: TGTGCCAGCCGCCGGGGACTAGCGGGAGGGCCTAACACCGGGGAGCTGTTTTTT
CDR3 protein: CASRRGLAGGPNTGELFF

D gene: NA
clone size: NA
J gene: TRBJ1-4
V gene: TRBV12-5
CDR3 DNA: TGTGCTAGTGCGCAGGGAGGATTCAATGAAAAACTGTTTTTT
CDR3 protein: CASAQGGFNEKLFF

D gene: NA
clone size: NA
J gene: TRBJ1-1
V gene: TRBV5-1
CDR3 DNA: TGCGCCAGCAGCTTGCCCGGCGGCAACACTGAAGCTTTCTTT
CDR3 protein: CASSLPGGNTEAFF

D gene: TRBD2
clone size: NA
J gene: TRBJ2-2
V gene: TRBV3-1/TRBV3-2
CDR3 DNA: TGTGCCAGCAGCCGGACTAGCGGGAGCGGGGAGCTGTTTTTT
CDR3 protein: CASSRTSGSGELFF

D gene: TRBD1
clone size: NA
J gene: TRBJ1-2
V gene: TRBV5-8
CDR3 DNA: TGTGCCAGCAGCCACCGGGACAGCTATGGCTACACCTTC
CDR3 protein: CASSHRDSYGYTF

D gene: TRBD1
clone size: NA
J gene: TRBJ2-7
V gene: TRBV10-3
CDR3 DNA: TGTGCCATCAGTGTAGGAGAAACAGGGGGCGTCTACGAGCAGTACTTC
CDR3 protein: CAISVGETGGVYEQYF

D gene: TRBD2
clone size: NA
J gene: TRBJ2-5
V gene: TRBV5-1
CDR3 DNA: TGCGCCAGCAGCTTGGGACCTAGCGGGGCGGGGGAGACCCAGTACTTC
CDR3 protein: CASSLGPSGAGETQYF

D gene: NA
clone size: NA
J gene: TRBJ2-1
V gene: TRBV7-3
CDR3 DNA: TGTGCCAGCAGCTTATTTAGAGAATATGAGCAGTTCTTC
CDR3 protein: CASSLFREYEQFF

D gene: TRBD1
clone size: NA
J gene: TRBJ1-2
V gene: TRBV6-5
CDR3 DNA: TGTGCCACCCGACAGGGGATGGGCTACACCTTC
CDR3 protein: CATRQGMGYTF

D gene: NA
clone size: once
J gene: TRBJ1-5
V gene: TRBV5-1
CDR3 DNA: TGCGCCAGCACCTTGTCGGGACTCCCCAATCAGCCCCAGCATTTT
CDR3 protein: CASTLSGLPNQPQHF

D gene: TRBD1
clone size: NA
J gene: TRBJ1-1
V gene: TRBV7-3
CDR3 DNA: TGTGCCAGCAGCTCGGAGGGGGCGCGGAACACTGAAGCTTTCTTT
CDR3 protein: CASSSEGARNTEAFF

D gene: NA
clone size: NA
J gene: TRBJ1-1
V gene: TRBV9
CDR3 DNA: TGTGCCAGCAGCTCTCCCCGTGGCCTGAACACTGAAGCTTTCTTT
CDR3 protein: CASSSPRGLNTEAFF

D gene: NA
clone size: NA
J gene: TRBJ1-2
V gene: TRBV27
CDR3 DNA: TGTGCCAGCAGTTTAATCCCCGGGAGTAACGGCTACACCTTC
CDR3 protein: CASSLIPGSNGYTF

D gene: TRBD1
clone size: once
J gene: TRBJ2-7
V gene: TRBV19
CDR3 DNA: TGTGCCAGTAGTATTCGAGGGCAGGGGGCCTACGAGCAGTACTTC
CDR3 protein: CASSIRGQGAYEQYF

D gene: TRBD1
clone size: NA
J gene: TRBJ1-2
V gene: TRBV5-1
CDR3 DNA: TGCGCCAGCAGCGGGACGGGACAGATCCTCTATGGCTACACCTTC
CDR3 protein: CASSGTGQILYGYTF

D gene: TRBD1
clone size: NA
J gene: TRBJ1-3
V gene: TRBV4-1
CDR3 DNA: TGCGCCAGCAGCCGCCCACAGGGGGCGTCCGGAAACACCATATATTTT
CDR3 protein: CASSRPQGASGNTIYF